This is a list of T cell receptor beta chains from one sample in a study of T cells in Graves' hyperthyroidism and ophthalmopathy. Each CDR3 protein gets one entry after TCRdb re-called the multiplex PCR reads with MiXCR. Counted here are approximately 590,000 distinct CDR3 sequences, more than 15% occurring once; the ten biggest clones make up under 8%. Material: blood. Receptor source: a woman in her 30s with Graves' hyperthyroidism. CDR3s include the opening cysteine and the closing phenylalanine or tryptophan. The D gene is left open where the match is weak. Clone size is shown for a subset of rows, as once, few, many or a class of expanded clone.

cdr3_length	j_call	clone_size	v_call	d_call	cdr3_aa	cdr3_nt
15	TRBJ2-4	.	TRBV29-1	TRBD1	CSVEGGDRGKNIQYF	TGCAGCGTTGAAGGGGGAGACAGGGGCAAAAACATTCAGTACTTC
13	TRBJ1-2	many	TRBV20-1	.	CSASWGAHYGYTF	TGCAGTGCTAGTTGGGGGGCCCACTATGGCTACACCTTC
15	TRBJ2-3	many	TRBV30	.	CAWSVFQPHTDTQYF	TGTGCCTGGAGTGTATTTCAGCCACACACAGATACGCAGTATTTT
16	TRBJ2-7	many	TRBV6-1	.	CASTYGPRGRGYEQYF	TGTGCCAGCACCTATGGTCCCCGGGGTAGGGGCTACGAGCAGTACTTC
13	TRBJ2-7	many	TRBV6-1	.	CATIGGGDYEQYF	TGTGCCACCATTGGAGGGGGGGACTACGAGCAGTACTTC
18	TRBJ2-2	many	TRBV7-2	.	CASSLVGAVGRGIGELFF	TGTGCCAGCAGCTTAGTAGGAGCCGTGGGCCGGGGTATCGGGGAGCTGTTTTTT
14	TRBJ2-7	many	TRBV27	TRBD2	CASSWTSGFYEQYF	TGTGCCAGCAGTTGGACTAGCGGATTTTACGAGCAGTACTTC
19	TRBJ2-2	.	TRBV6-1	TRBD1	CASSRSPQRTGANTGELFF	TGTGCCAGCAGTAGATCCCCCCAGCGGACAGGGGCGAACACCGGGGAGCTGTTTTTT
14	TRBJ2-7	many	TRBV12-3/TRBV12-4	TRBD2	CASSLPLAGDEQYF	TGTGCCAGCAGTCTCCCCTTAGCGGGAGACGAGCAGTACTTC
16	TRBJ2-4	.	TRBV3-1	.	CASSRDSHLAKNIQYF	TGTGCCAGCAGCCGTGACAGTCATCTAGCCAAAAACATTCAGTACTTC
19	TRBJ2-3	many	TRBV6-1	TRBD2	CASSQRTTSGIEWADTQYF	TGTGCCAGCAGCCAGAGGACTACTAGCGGGATCGAGTGGGCAGATACGCAGTATTTT
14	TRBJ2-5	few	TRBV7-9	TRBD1	CAGSPGTVQGTQYF	TGTGCCGGCAGCCCCGGGACAGTCCAAGGGACCCAGTACTTC
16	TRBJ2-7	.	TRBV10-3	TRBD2	CAISESRASGSYEQYF	TGTGCCATCAGTGAGTCTAGGGCTAGCGGCTCCTACGAGCAGTACTTC
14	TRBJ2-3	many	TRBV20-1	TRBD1	CSAFPGQGTDTQYF	TGCAGTGCTTTCCCGGGACAGGGAACAGATACGCAGTATTTT
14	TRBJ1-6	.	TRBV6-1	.	CASSRASGDSPLHF	TGTGCCAGCAGCAGGGCCTCCGGGGATTCACCCCTCCACTTT
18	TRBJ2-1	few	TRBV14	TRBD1	CASSPGIWAGGGRSEQFF	TGTGCCAGCAGCCCCGGGATCTGGGCAGGGGGCGGCAGAAGCGAGCAGTTCTTC
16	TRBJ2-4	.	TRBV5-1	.	CASSPDPPQTKNIQYF	TGCGCCAGCAGCCCGGACCCGCCACAAACCAAAAACATTCAGTACTTC
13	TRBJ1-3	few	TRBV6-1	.	CASREGTGNTIYF	TGTGCCAGCAGAGAGGGGACTGGAAACACCATATATTTT